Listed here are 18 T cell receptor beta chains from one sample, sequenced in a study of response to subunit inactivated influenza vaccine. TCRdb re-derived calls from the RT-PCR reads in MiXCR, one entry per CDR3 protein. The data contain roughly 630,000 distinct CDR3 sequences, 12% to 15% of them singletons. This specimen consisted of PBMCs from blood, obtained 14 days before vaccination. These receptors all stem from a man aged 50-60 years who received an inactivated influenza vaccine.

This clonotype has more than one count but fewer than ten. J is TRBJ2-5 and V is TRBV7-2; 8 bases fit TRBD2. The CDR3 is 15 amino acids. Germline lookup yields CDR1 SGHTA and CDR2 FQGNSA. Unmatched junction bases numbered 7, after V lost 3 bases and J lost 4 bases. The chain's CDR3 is CASSFQPGGGETQYF. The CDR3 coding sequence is TGTGCCAGCAGCTTCCAGCCGGGAGGGGGAGAGACCCAGTACTTC.

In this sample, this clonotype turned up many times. The CDR3 sequence is CASSQIDRGREEQFF. CDR3 nucleotides: TGTGCCAGCAGCCAAATAGACAGGGGCAGGGAGGAGCAGTTCTTC. This chain links TRBV14 with TRBJ2-1, with 8 bases aligning to TRBD1. Trimming cost V 2 bases and J 10 bases; bases outside gene matches: 10. CDR1 is SGHDN and CDR2 is FVKESK in the germline V gene. The CDR3 sequence is 15 residues long.

CDR3: CASSQEKRTKWNEQFF. The CDR3 DNA reads TGCGCCAGCAGCCAAGAGAAGAGGACGAAATGGAATGAGCAGTTCTTC. This sequence joins TRBV4-3 and TRBJ2-1, with D hard to call. V dropped 0 bases and J dropped 7 bases, with 16 bases sitting between them. Germline V CDR1 and CDR2: LGHNA, YSLEER. CDR3 length: 16 residues.

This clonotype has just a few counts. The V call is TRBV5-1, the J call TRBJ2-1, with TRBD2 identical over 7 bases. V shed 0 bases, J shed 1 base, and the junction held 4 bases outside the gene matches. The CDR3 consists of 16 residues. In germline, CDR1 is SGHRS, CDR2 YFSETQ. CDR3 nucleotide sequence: TGCGCCAGCAGCTTGGTTCCGGGGGGTTCCTACAATGAGCAGTTCTTC. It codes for CASSLVPGGSYNEQFF.

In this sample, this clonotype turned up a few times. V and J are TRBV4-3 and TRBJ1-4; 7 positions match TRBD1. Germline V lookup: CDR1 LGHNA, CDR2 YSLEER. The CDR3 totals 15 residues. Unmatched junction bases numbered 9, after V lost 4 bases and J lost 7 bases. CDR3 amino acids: CASSLSDREGEKLFF. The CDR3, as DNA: TGCGCCAGCAGCCTCAGCGACAGGGAGGGTGAAAAACTGTTTTTT.

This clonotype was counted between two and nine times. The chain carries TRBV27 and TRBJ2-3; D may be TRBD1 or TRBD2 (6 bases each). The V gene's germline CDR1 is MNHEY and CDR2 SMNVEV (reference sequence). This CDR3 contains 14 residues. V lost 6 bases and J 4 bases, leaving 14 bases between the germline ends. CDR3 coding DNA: TGTGCCAGCAGCCCAGAGGGGGGCCCAGATACGCAGTATTTT. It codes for CASSPEGGPDTQYF.

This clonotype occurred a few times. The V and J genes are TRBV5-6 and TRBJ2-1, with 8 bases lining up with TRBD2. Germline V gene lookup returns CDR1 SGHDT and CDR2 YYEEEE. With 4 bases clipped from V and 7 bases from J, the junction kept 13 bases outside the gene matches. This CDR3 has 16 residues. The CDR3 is CASSGTRRGGGNEQFF. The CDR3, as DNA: TGTGCCAGCAGCGGTACTAGAAGGGGCGGGGGGAATGAGCAGTTCTTC.

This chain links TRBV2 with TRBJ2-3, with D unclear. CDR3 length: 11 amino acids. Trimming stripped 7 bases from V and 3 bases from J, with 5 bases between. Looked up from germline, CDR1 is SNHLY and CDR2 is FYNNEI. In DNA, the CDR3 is TGTGCCAGCACAGTTACAGATACGCAGTATTTT. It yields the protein CASTVTDTQYF.

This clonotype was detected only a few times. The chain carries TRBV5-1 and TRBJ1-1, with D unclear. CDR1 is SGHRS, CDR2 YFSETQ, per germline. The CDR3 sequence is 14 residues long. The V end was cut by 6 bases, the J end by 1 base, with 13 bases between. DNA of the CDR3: TGCGCCAGCACCCTCCGGGGAGGGAACACTGAAGCTTTCTTT. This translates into CASTLRGGNTEAFF.

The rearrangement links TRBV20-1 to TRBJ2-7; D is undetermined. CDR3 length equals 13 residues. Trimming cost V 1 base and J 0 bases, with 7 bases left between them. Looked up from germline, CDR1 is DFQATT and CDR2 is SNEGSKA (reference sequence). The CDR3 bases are TGCAGTGCTAGAGGGGCCAGCTCCTACGAGCAGTACTTC. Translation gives CSARGASSYEQYF.

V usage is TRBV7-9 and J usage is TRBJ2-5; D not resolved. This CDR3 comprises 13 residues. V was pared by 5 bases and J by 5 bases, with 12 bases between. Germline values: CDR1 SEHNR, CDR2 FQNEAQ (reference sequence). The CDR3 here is CASSTAARETQYF. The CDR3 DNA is TGTGCCAGCAGCACGGCGGCGCGGGAGACCCAGTACTTC.

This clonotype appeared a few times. CDR3 residues: CASSYPTGKTEAFF. CDR3 nucleotides: TGTGCCAGCAGTTACCCCACCGGGAAGACTGAAGCTTTCTTT. The chain links TRBV6-5 to TRBJ1-1; D unresolved. Trimming pared 2 bases from V and 5 bases from J, leaving 12 bases between. Looked up from germline, CDR1 is MNHEY and CDR2 is SVGAGI. This CDR3 is 14 amino acids long.

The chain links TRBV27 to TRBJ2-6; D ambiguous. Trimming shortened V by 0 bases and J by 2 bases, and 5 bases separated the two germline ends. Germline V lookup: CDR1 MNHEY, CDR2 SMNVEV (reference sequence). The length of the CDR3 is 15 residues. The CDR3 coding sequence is TGTGCCAGCAGTTTATCGCCTGCTGGGGCCAACGTCCTGACTTTC. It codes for CASSLSPAGANVLTF.

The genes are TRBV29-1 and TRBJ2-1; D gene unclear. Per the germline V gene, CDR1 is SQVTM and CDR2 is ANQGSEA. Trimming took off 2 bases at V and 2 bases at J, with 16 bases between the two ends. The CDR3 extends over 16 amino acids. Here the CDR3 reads CSVESGMPKTYNEQFF. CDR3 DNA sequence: TGCAGCGTTGAATCTGGGATGCCGAAAACCTACAATGAGCAGTTCTTC.

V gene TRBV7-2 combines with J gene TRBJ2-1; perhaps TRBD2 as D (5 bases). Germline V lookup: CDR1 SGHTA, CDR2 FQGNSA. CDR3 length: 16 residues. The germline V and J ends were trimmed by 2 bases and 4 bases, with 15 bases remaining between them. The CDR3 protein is CASSLTFGEGYNEQFF. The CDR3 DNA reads TGTGCCAGCAGCTTAACATTCGGGGAAGGGTACAATGAGCAGTTCTTC.

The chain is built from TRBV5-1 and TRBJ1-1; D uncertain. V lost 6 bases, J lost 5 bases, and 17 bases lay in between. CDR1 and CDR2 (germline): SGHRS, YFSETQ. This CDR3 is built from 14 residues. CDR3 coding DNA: TGCGCCAGCACCCCCTGGGGAGGGCTAACTGAAGCTTTCTTT. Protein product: CASTPWGGLTEAFF.

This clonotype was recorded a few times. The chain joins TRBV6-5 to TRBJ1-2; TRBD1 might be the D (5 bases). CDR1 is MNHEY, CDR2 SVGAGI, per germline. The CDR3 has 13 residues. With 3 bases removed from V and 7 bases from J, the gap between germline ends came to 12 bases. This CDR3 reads CASSYAREVGYTF. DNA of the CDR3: TGTGCCAGCAGTTATGCCAGGGAAGTTGGCTACACCTTC.

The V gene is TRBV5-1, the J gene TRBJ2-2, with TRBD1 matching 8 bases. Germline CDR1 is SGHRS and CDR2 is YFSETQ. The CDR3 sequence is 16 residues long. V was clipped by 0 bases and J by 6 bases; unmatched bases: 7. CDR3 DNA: TGCGCCAGCAGCTTGGTTCGACAGGGGCTAGCCGGGGAGCTGTTTTTT. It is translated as CASSLVRQGLAGELFF.